This is a list of T cell receptor beta chains from one sample in a study of cytomegalovirus exposure and HLA in healthy donors. Measured with immunoSEQ multiplex PCR; TCRdb has only the in-frame clones, and not every one. The sample lists about 110,000 clones, more than 70% occurring once. The sequencing sample was made of PBMCs. These receptor sequences come from a woman aged 18-29 years in good health and CMV-seronegative. CDR3s include the opening cysteine and the closing phenylalanine or tryptophan. The D gene is left open where the match is weak. Rows give clone size only sometimes, using once, few, many, or a class for an expanded clone.

j_gene | d_gene | v_gene | abundance | CDR3aa | CDR3nt
TRBJ2-5 | TRBD1 | TRBV2 | . | CASSYAGQGQETQYF | TGTGCCAGCTCTTATGCAGGACAGGGTCAAGAGACCCAGTACTTC
TRBJ1-1 | TRBD1 | TRBV29-1 | once | CSVVGTEHEAFF | TGCAGCGTTGTCGGGACAGAACATGAAGCTTTCTTT
TRBJ1-1 | TRBD1 | TRBV5-6 | . | CASSRDRVHYAFF | TGTGCCAGCAGCAGGGACAGGGTACACTATGCTTTCTTT
TRBJ1-1 | . | TRBV28 | . | CASSRTQGRTEAFF | TGTGCCAGCAGCCGAACACAGGGAAGGACTGAAGCTTTCTTT
TRBJ2-7 | . | TRBV6-5 | once | CASSQSDYRTYEQYF | TGTGCCAGCAGTCAGAGCGACTACCGAACCTACGAGCAGTACTTC
TRBJ2-1 | . | TRBV7-9 | . | CASSLQGFYNEQFF | TGTGCCAGCAGCCTACAGGGATTTTACAATGAGCAGTTCTTC
TRBJ1-2 | TRBD1 | TRBV7-2 | once | CASSLAGGSGDGYTF | TGTGCCAGCAGCTTAGCAGGGGGCTCGGGGGATGGCTACACCTTC
TRBJ2-1 | . | TRBV14 | . | CASSQAPGLHNEQFF | TGTGCCAGCAGCCAAGCTCCGGGACTTCACAATGAGCAGTTCTTC
TRBJ1-5 | . | TRBV29-1 | . | CSVEIVAGQPQHF | TGCAGCGTTGAAATCGTAGCCGGGCAGCCCCAGCATTTT
TRBJ2-2 | . | TRBV4-2 | few | CASSQGLELFF | TGTGCCAGCAGCCAAGGCCTAGAGCTGTTTTTT
TRBJ2-1 | TRBD2 | TRBV16 | . | CASSQYVRLAGARSRNEQFF | TGTGCCAGCAGCCAATACGTTAGGCTAGCGGGAGCCAGAAGTCGCAATGAGCAGTTCTTC
TRBJ2-7 | . | TRBV2 | . | CASSINRDGTVLDRYEQYF | TGTGCCAGCAGTATAAACAGGGACGGAACCGTACTGGACCGATACGAGCAGTACTTC
TRBJ2-5 | TRBD1 | TRBV13 | . | CASSSTRYRGQETQYF | TGTGCCAGCAGCTCTACCAGATACAGGGGGCAAGAGACCCAGTACTTC
TRBJ2-3 | TRBD2 | TRBV7-8 | . | CASKIRGGRDTDTQYF | TGTGCCAGCAAAATTCGGGGCGGGAGGGATACAGATACGCAGTATTTT
TRBJ2-3 | . | TRBV28 | once | CASSPLGRTDTQYF | TGTGCCAGCAGTCCTCTGGGCCGCACAGATACGCAGTATTTT
TRBJ2-5 | TRBD1 | TRBV7-3 | once | CASSLDRGETQYF | TGTGCCAGCAGCTTGGACAGGGGAGAGACCCAGTACTTC